This T cell receptor (beta chain) was sequenced in a study of shared clonotypes between healthy human individuals (dated by TCRdb to 2019 to 2021). Notes on the research overall: The cohort included three men and a couple of women between 18 and 49 years of age. Per donor, three plates each were used for CD4 naive and CD4 memory, two for CD8 naive, and one for CD8 memory. The study deeply sequenced blood TCR repertoires of about 5 healthy adults to estimate repertoire size and the extent of clonotype sharing between individuals. Libraries were prepared and TCR repertoires were sequenced by different laboratories using diverse techniques, in order to increase sequencing depth and limit assay-specific biases. Per donor, leukapheresis produced somewhere between about 0.94 and 9 billion PBMCs. Results the study describes overall, beyond this receptor: Rarefaction of sorted-subset datasets indicated incomplete sequencing despite the large sequencing depth. Pairwise subsampling indicated that sequencing depth was expected to affect the degree of clonotype sharing among donors. The small number of donors limited the genetic and exposure-history diversity represented. Higher generation probabilities were observed for clonotypes shared by all four sorted-subset donors than for non-shared clonotypes. Sampling was restricted to blood, and TCR repertoires in tissues likely differ from the TCR repertoires found in blood. Estimated clonotype richness was generally larger for naive than for memory subsets. Approximately 5% of naive CD4, 3.5% of naive CD8, approximately 2% of memory CD4, and less than 0.45% of memory CD8 clonotypes were shared across several donors.

Healthy HIV-negative adults with no recently reported acute infections or vaccinations were included as donors. Every donor was a Caucasian adult residing in Nashville, Tennessee, USA. CD4+ T cells were enriched by magnetic negative selection, after which naive cells were positively selected on CD45RA and the negative fraction was taken as the memory subset. Blood was obtained by leukapheresis, after which PBMCs were separated by Ficoll-Histopaque density gradient centrifugation and cryopreserved in liquid nitrogen vapor phase. Purity and quantity of every magnetically sorted T cell population were checked by analytical flow cytometry. From each sorted fraction, genomic DNA was isolated and quantified by UV absorbance on a Nanodrop 2000c. The CDR3 goes from the cysteine to the phenylalanine over 15 residues. Only the CDR3 part of the read is kept: 45 bases, read in frame from the first base. Trimming leaves V shorter by 2 bases and J shorter by 8 bases, with the junction holding 6 bases beyond the gene matches. CDR1 and CDR2 (SEHNR, FQNEAQ) derive from the germline V gene (reference sequence).

As for this clone: Its antigen has not been determined. No clone much larger than this one lies a single base away; base qualities are absent.

TCR CDR3 regions were amplified from genomic DNA by multiplex PCR using the deep immunoSEQ assay. Genomic DNA extracted from each cell subset was distributed evenly over all wells of several immunoSEQ 96-well plates, and each plate served as one replicate. For sorted subsets, approximately 0.2 ug of genomic DNA, equivalent to 25,000 to 35,000 T cell genomes, went into each replicate PCR. Purified libraries were measured with a Qubit 3.0 fluorometer, size-checked on a Bioanalyzer 2100, and measured again with the KAPA Library Quantification kit. A separate single-read 150-cycle Illumina NextSeq 550 flow cell was used to sequence each immunoSEQ 96-well plate. In the authors' own workflow: Because the immunoSEQ output included only junctional sequences and no quality scores, the filtering could not be the same as the filtering used for full-length reads. Sequences were annotated with PyIR, a Python wrapper for IgBLAST v1.9, using IMGT germline references to assign V/J genes and CDR3. Reads were removed for weak V/J assignments (E-value above 1e-6), missing CDR3, stop codons, out-of-frame junctions, or ambiguous translated residues. A V3J clonotype was defined by an identical inferred V gene, J gene, and CDR3 amino acid sequence. Percentage overlap between repertoires was calculated by dividing the number of shared unique clonotypes by the size of the smaller repertoire. Repertoire richness was assessed with RTK rarefaction, the Chao1 estimator, and Recon v2.1 estimates of unobserved clonotypes. Generation probabilities were computed with OLGA for all TCRbeta clonotypes obtained by the gDNA method from several donors. Not all clones reach the TCRdb copy of this immuneACCESS table, which keeps in-frame sequences only. Checked studies attribute under half of the gap to unresolved V genes and leave the rest unexplained. The DNA gave D and trimming, while V, J and clone size come from that table. The sample table lists roughly 2,300,000 clones, 80% to 95% of them with a count of one. The ten biggest clones cover approximately 0.4% of the sample.

The TCR comes from a man aged 18 to 29 in good health. Some clones in this sample may be carry-over from other donors' samples. Material for sequencing was naive CD4+ T cells from PBMCs. Read against the paper, the sample's cell subset or site label means: CD45RA+ positively selected. This chain is built from TRBV7-9 and TRBJ2-1; TRBD2 agrees with 10 junctional bases. The sequenced DNA: TGTGCCAGCAGCTTATTTGCTAGCGGGAGTGATGAGCAGTTCTTC. Protein translation: CASSLFASGSDEQFF.